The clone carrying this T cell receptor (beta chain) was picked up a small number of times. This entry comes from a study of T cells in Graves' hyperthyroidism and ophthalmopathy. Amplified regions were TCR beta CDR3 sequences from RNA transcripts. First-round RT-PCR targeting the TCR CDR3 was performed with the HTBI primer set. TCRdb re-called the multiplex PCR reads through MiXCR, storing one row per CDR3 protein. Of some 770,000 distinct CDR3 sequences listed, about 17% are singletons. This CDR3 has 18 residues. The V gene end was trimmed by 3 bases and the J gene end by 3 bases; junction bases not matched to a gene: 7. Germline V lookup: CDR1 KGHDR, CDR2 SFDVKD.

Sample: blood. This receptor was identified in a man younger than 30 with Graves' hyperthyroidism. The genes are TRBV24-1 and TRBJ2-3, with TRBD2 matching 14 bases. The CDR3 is CATSDPGTSGRPTDTQYF. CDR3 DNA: TGTGCCACCAGTGATCCTGGGACTAGCGGGAGACCAACAGATACGCAGTATTTT.